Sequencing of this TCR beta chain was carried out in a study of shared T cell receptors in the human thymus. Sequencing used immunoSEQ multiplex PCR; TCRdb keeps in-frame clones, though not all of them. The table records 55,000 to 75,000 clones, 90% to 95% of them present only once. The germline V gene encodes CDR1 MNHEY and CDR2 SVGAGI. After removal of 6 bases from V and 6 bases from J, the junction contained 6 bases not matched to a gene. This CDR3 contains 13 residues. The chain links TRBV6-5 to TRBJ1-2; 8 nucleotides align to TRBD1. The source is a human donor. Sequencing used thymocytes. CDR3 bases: TGTGCCAGCAGCCCAGGGGGCTGGGATGGCTACACCTTC. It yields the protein CASSPGGWDGYTF.